These T cell receptor beta chains were read from a single sample in a study of T cell responses to AZD1222 COVID-19 vaccine. Clones were sequenced by immunoSEQ multiplex PCR, and TCRdb holds only the in-frame ones, with some missing. The sample holds around 200,000 clones, approximately 93% seen once. The sequencing used peripheral blood, collected on day 0 of AZD1222 vaccination. These receptor sequences come from an adult in good health. The CDR3 runs from the conserved cysteine through the conserved F or W. Fields, in order: CDR3 length, J gene, V gene, clone size, D gene, CDR3 protein, CDR3 DNA. The D gene is left open where the match is weak. The size entry is marked missing in some rows and otherwise reads once, few, many or a size class.

CDR3 length: 16
J gene: TRBJ1-3
V gene: TRBV7-9
clone size: NA
D gene: TRBD1
CDR3 protein: CASSSRRDSSGNTIYF
CDR3 DNA: TGTGCCAGCAGCTCACGCCGGGACAGCTCTGGAAACACCATATATTTT

CDR3 length: 18
J gene: TRBJ1-2
V gene: TRBV5-6
clone size: NA
D gene: TRBD1
CDR3 protein: CASSWDRGTELKPYGYTF
CDR3 DNA: TGTGCCAGCAGCTGGGACAGGGGTACAGAATTAAAACCTTATGGCTACACCTTC

CDR3 length: 16
J gene: TRBJ2-1
V gene: TRBV7-6
clone size: NA
D gene: NA
CDR3 protein: CASSFSLPSSYNEQFF
CDR3 DNA: TGTGCCAGCAGCTTCAGCTTACCCAGCTCCTACAATGAGCAGTTCTTC

CDR3 length: 14
J gene: TRBJ2-5
V gene: TRBV6-5
clone size: NA
D gene: TRBD1
CDR3 protein: CASRSDRGQETQYF
CDR3 DNA: TGTGCCAGCAGGTCTGACAGGGGTCAAGAGACCCAGTACTTC

CDR3 length: 17
J gene: TRBJ1-3
V gene: TRBV15
clone size: NA
D gene: TRBD1
CDR3 protein: CATSRDYPTGDGNTIYF
CDR3 DNA: TGTGCCACCAGCAGAGATTATCCGACAGGGGATGGAAACACCATATATTTT

CDR3 length: 14
J gene: TRBJ1-1
V gene: TRBV19
clone size: NA
D gene: TRBD1
CDR3 protein: CASIRDRGNTEAFF
CDR3 DNA: TGTGCCAGCATCCGGGACAGGGGGAACACTGAAGCTTTCTTT

CDR3 length: 14
J gene: TRBJ1-1
V gene: TRBV6-5
clone size: NA
D gene: NA
CDR3 protein: CASSWGNMNTEAFF
CDR3 DNA: TGTGCCAGCAGTTGGGGTAACATGAACACTGAAGCTTTCTTT

CDR3 length: 16
J gene: TRBJ2-7
V gene: TRBV5-1
clone size: NA
D gene: TRBD1
CDR3 protein: CASSLITGTGTYEQYF
CDR3 DNA: TGCGCCAGCAGCTTGATAACAGGGACAGGGACCTACGAGCAGTACTTC

CDR3 length: 16
J gene: TRBJ1-3
V gene: TRBV11-2
clone size: NA
D gene: NA
CDR3 protein: CASSSGVGEIGNTIYF
CDR3 DNA: TGTGCCAGCAGCTCGGGGGTAGGAGAAATTGGAAACACCATATATTTT

CDR3 length: 16
J gene: TRBJ1-1
V gene: TRBV6-1
clone size: NA
D gene: TRBD1
CDR3 protein: CASSVVPGTGNTEAFF
CDR3 DNA: TGTGCCAGCAGTGTAGTCCCCGGGACAGGGAACACTGAAGCTTTCTTT

CDR3 length: 15
J gene: TRBJ2-1
V gene: TRBV5-6
clone size: NA
D gene: NA
CDR3 protein: CASSLVGSSYNEQFF
CDR3 DNA: TGTGCCAGCAGCTTGGTTGGTAGCAGCTACAATGAGCAGTTCTTC

CDR3 length: 15
J gene: TRBJ1-2
V gene: TRBV19
clone size: NA
D gene: TRBD1
CDR3 protein: CASSIGEGQGAGYTF
CDR3 DNA: TGTGCCAGTAGTATAGGGGAAGGACAGGGGGCTGGCTACACCTTC

CDR3 length: 13
J gene: TRBJ1-4
V gene: TRBV14
clone size: few
D gene: NA
CDR3 protein: CASSQERREKLFF
CDR3 DNA: TGTGCCAGCAGCCAAGAGAGGCGCGAAAAACTGTTTTTT

CDR3 length: 14
J gene: TRBJ1-2
V gene: TRBV19
clone size: once
D gene: NA
CDR3 protein: CASSDTGPFAGYTF
CDR3 DNA: TGTGCCAGTAGTGACACCGGGCCCTTCGCTGGCTACACCTTC

CDR3 length: 15
J gene: TRBJ2-7
V gene: TRBV7-2
clone size: NA
D gene: TRBD1
CDR3 protein: CASSPRGQVAYEQYF
CDR3 DNA: TGTGCCAGCAGCCCACGCGGACAGGTAGCCTACGAGCAGTACTTC

CDR3 length: 13
J gene: TRBJ1-1
V gene: TRBV5-1
clone size: NA
D gene: NA
CDR3 protein: CASSRLGFTEAFF
CDR3 DNA: TGCGCCAGCAGCAGGTTGGGTTTCACTGAAGCTTTCTTT

CDR3 length: 13
J gene: TRBJ2-6
V gene: TRBV3-1/TRBV3-2
clone size: NA
D gene: NA
CDR3 protein: CASSPTGANVLTF
CDR3 DNA: TGTGCCAGCAGCCCTACTGGGGCCAACGTCCTGACTTTC

CDR3 length: 12
J gene: TRBJ1-2
V gene: TRBV14
clone size: NA
D gene: NA
CDR3 protein: CASSQTYYGYTF
CDR3 DNA: TGTGCCAGCAGCCAAACCTACTATGGCTACACCTTC

CDR3 length: 13
J gene: TRBJ1-1
V gene: TRBV6-5
clone size: NA
D gene: NA
CDR3 protein: CASTLLRGTEAFF
CDR3 DNA: TGTGCCAGCACTTTACTAAGGGGAACTGAAGCTTTCTTT

CDR3 length: 17
J gene: TRBJ2-5
V gene: TRBV21-1
clone size: NA
D gene: NA
CDR3 protein: CASSKALTSGLQETQYF
CDR3 DNA: TGTGCCAGCAGCAAAGCTCTGACTAGCGGGCTACAAGAGACCCAGTACTTC

CDR3 length: 15
J gene: TRBJ2-2
V gene: TRBV5-1
clone size: NA
D gene: NA
CDR3 protein: CASNLLGGFTGELFF
CDR3 DNA: TGCGCCAGTAACCTCCTTGGGGGGTTCACCGGGGAGCTGTTTTTT

CDR3 length: 12
J gene: TRBJ2-1
V gene: TRBV12-5
clone size: NA
D gene: NA
CDR3 protein: CASGLLADEQFF
CDR3 DNA: TGTGCTAGTGGTTTGCTCGCAGATGAGCAGTTCTTC

CDR3 length: 14
J gene: TRBJ2-7
V gene: TRBV5-1
clone size: NA
D gene: NA
CDR3 protein: CASSSYTGTLEQYF
CDR3 DNA: TGCGCCAGCAGCTCCTACACAGGGACTCTCGAGCAGTACTTC

CDR3 length: 15
J gene: TRBJ2-7
V gene: TRBV18
clone size: NA
D gene: TRBD1
CDR3 protein: CASSPGQAGLYEQYF
CDR3 DNA: TGTGCCAGCTCACCGGGACAGGCTGGATTATACGAGCAGTACTTC

CDR3 length: 11
J gene: TRBJ1-6
V gene: TRBV3-1/TRBV3-2
clone size: NA
D gene: NA
CDR3 protein: CASSQGPALHF
CDR3 DNA: TGTGCCAGCAGCCAGGGACCGGCCCTCCACTTT

CDR3 length: 14
J gene: TRBJ2-1
V gene: TRBV11-2
clone size: NA
D gene: TRBD2
CDR3 protein: CASSFAGERYEQFF
CDR3 DNA: TGTGCCAGCAGCTTCGCGGGAGAAAGATACGAGCAGTTCTTC

CDR3 length: 16
J gene: TRBJ1-6
V gene: TRBV19
clone size: NA
D gene: NA
CDR3 protein: CASSWARSSYNSPLHF
CDR3 DNA: TGTGCCAGTAGTTGGGCACGGAGCTCCTATAATTCACCCCTCCACTTT

CDR3 length: 17
J gene: TRBJ1-1
V gene: TRBV7-9
clone size: NA
D gene: NA
CDR3 protein: CASSPLVGAESNTEAFF
CDR3 DNA: TGTGCCAGCAGCCCCTTGGTGGGGGCGGAGTCGAACACTGAAGCTTTCTTT

CDR3 length: 14
J gene: TRBJ1-5
V gene: TRBV4-1
clone size: NA
D gene: NA
CDR3 protein: CASSRTGSNQPQHF
CDR3 DNA: TGCGCCAGCAGTCGGACGGGGAGCAATCAGCCCCAGCATTTT

CDR3 length: 13
J gene: TRBJ2-1
V gene: TRBV7-7
clone size: NA
D gene: NA
CDR3 protein: CASSLAPDNEQFF
CDR3 DNA: TGTGCCAGCAGCTTAGCACCCGACAATGAGCAGTTCTTC